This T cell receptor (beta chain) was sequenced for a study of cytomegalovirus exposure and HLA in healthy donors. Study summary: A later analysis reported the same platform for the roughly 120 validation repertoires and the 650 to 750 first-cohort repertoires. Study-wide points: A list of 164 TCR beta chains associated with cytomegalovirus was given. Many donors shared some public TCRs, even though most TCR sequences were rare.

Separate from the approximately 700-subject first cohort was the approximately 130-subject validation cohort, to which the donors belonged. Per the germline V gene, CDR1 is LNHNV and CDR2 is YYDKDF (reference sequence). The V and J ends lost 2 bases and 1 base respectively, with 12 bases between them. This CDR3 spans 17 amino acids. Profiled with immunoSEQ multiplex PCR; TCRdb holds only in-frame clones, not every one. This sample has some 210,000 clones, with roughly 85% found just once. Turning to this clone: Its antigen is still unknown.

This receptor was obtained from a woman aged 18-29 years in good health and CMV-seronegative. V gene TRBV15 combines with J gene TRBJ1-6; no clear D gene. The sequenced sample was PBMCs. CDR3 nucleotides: TGTGCCACCAGCAGACGCGGGGTAGGGTCCTATAATTCACCCCTCCACTTT. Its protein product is CATSRRGVGSYNSPLHF.